The next 27 T cell receptor beta chains were all read from a single sample in a study of identical twins. TCRdb redid the calling of the 5' RACE reads with MiXCR, one entry per CDR3 protein. Of approximately 220,000 distinct CDR3 sequences in the sample, 6% to 9% were seen once. The same data also went into a second study, on yellow fever vaccine responses in identical twins.

Sequences were obtained from memory (CD45RO+) T cells sorted from blood. These receptors all come from a woman younger than 30 in good health.

This clonotype was counted only a few times. The chain links TRBV20-1 to TRBJ2-7, with 7 positions matching TRBD1. Per the germline V gene, CDR1 is DFQATT and CDR2 is SNEGSKA (reference sequence). J was trimmed by 1 base and V by 4 bases; bases with no gene match: 13. This CDR3 has 16 residues. CDR3 nucleotides: TGCAGTGCTACCTCTCCTCAGGGGGACCGATCCTACGAGCAGTACTTC. It specifies CSATSPQGDRSYEQYF.

This chain joins TRBV5-1 and TRBJ2-2; 10 nucleotides align to TRBD1. Germline V gene data show CDR1 as SGHRS and CDR2 as YFSETQ. The CDR3 contains 17 residues. Trimming cost V 4 bases and J 2 bases; bases outside gene matches: 8. The CDR3 here is CASSKTGTGVNTGELFF. DNA for the CDR3: TGCGCCAGCAGCAAGACCGGGACAGGGGTAAACACCGGGGAGCTGTTTTTT.

This clonotype has a count of ten or more. V usage is TRBV28 and J usage is TRBJ1-4; TRBD1 matches at 9 bases. The CDR3 is 16 residues long. J was trimmed by 4 bases and V by 2 bases; bases with no gene match: 5. The germline gives CDR1 MDHEN, CDR2 SYDVKM. CDR3 residues: CASSLPGQGRNEKLFF. Written as DNA, the CDR3 is TGTGCCAGCAGTTTACCGGGACAGGGCCGTAATGAAAAACTGTTTTTT.

The chain carries TRBV20-1 and TRBJ2-7; possible D gene TRBD1, 5 bases. Germline V gene lookup returns CDR1 DFQATT and CDR2 SNEGSKA (reference sequence). V lost 5 bases, J lost 3 bases, and 23 bases lay in between. CDR3 length equals 16 residues. CDR3 DNA sequence: TGCAGTGCTCCTTCACCCAGGGTCGTTTCTAGCTACGAGCAGTACTTC. It codes for CSAPSPRVVSSYEQYF.

The CDR3 loop reads CAWAVSGANVLTF. CDR3 in DNA: TGTGCCTGGGCTGTTTCTGGGGCCAACGTCCTGACTTTC. The genes are TRBV30 and TRBJ2-6; D remains ambiguous. V was shortened by 5 bases and J by 1 base, with 6 bases between the two germline ends. CDR1 and CDR2 from the germline V gene are GTSNPN and SVGIG (reference sequence). This CDR3 has 13 amino acids.

V is TRBV21-1 and J is TRBJ2-7; no check of the table's D call, TRBD2, against the DNA was made. TRBV21-1 is given as a pseudogene. This CDR3 has 14 residues. Written as DNA, the CDR3 is TGTGCCAGCAAAGGACGCGGGGGAGGAAACGAGCAGTACTTC. This codes for CASKGRGGGNEQYF.

This clonotype has more than one count but fewer than ten. At one end, the junction sequence differs from germline, possibly due to a read error. The chain has TRBV7-8 and TRBJ1-3; D ambiguous. The germline CDR1 and CDR2 sequences are SGHVS and FQNEAQ. The CDR3 totals 14 residues. The CDR3 loop is CASSLMLVGNTTYF. CDR3 nucleotides: TGTGCCAGCAGCTTAATGCTGGTAGGAAACACCACATATTTT.

This clonotype was recorded a few times. V gene TRBV7-9 combines with J gene TRBJ1-6, with 7 bases matching TRBD1. Trimming took 3 bases from V and 4 from J; bases not matched to a gene: 3. Germline V lookup: CDR1 SEHNR, CDR2 FQNEAQ (reference sequence). This CDR3 is built from 15 residues. The CDR3 here is CASSLGDSYNSPLHF. Here the CDR3 DNA reads TGTGCCAGCAGCTTGGGGGACAGTTATAATTCACCCCTCCACTTT.

Comments on this clonotype: Just one base apart from a much larger clone, this may be a read error. The CDR3 DNA reads TGTACCACCAGCGAACCTAGGACTAGCGGACAAGAGACCCAGTACTTC. This encodes CTTSEPRTSGQETQYF. The chain couples TRBV15 to TRBJ2-5; 10 positions agree with TRBD2. The CDR3 is 16 amino acids. The germline V gene encodes CDR1 LNHNV and CDR2 YYDKDF (reference sequence). Using reference TRBV15 and TRBJ2-5 for the parts outside the CDR3, the full variable domain is DAMVIQNPRYQVTQFGKPVTLSCSQTLNHNVMYWYQQKSSQAPKLLFHYYDKDFNNEADTPDNFQSRRPNTSFCFLDIRSPGLGDTAMYLCTTSEPRTSGQETQYFGPGTRLLVL.

This clonotype was seen only a few times. This rearrangement joins TRBV20-1 to TRBJ2-4; the D is unclear. CDR3 length equals 11 residues. CDR1 DFQATT and CDR2 SNEGSKA come from the germline V gene (reference sequence). V gave up 3 bases and J gave up 5 bases, with 5 bases separating them. CDR3 loop: CSASWENIQYF. The CDR3 coding sequence is TGCAGTGCTAGTTGGGAAAACATTCAGTACTTC.

This clonotype occurred many times. V is TRBV12-3 or TRBV12-4 and J is TRBJ1-6, with 7 nucleotides matching TRBD1. CDR3 length: 14 residues. J lost 9 bases, V lost 6 bases, and 8 bases had no gene match. CDR3: CASSPRQGGSPLHF. For the CDR3, the DNA is TGTGCCAGCAGCCCAAGACAGGGAGGTTCACCCCTCCACTTT.

V gene TRBV5-1 combines with J gene TRBJ2-7; 9 bases match TRBD1. The CDR3 consists of 15 residues. Germline V CDR1 and CDR2: SGHRS, YFSETQ. After removal of 4 bases from V and 1 base from J, the junction contained 6 bases not matched to a gene. The CDR3 here is CASSQAGTGSYEQYF. The CDR3 region has the DNA TGCGCCAGCAGCCAGGCCGGGACAGGGTCCTACGAGCAGTACTTC.

This clonotype has at least ten counts. V and J are TRBV7-2 and TRBJ2-3; 7 nucleotides match TRBD1. Germline V gene data show CDR1 as SGHTA and CDR2 as FQGNSA. With V trimmed by 2 bases and J by 6 bases, 8 bases remained unmatched. CDR3 size: 15 residues. The CDR3 DNA follows: TGTGCCAGCAGCTTACGGGCAATCAGGGGGGATACGCAGTATTTT. It translates to CASSLRAIRGDTQYF.

In its sample, this clonotype was seen a few times. The rearrangement links TRBV7-9 to TRBJ2-3; the D gene is possibly TRBD2 (5 bases). CDR1 is SEHNR, CDR2 FQNEAQ, per germline (reference sequence). The CDR3 runs to 15 residues. Trimming took off 8 bases at V and 2 bases at J, with 17 bases between the two ends. The CDR3 protein is CASELWAGYTDTQYF. The CDR3 coding sequence is TGTGCCAGCGAGCTATGGGCGGGTTACACAGATACGCAGTATTTT.

This clonotype was observed a handful of times. This chain connects TRBV5-1 to TRBJ1-2; tentative D call: TRBD1 (5 bases). V was pared by 4 bases and J by 6 bases, with 13 bases between. Germline CDR1 and CDR2: SGHRS and YFSETQ. CDR3 length: 13 amino acids. The chain's CDR3 is CASSPAGGHGYTF. CDR3 nucleotides: TGCGCCAGCAGCCCCGCCGGGGGACATGGCTACACCTTC.

V is TRBV5-1 and J is TRBJ2-3; tentatively, D is TRBD2 (6 bases). CDR3 size: 15 residues. The V and J ends lost 3 bases and 0 bases respectively, with 11 bases between them. CDR1 and CDR2 from the germline V gene are SGHRS and YFSETQ. The CDR3 protein is CASSWARGSTDTQYF. In DNA form, the CDR3 reads TGCGCCAGCAGCTGGGCCCGGGGGAGCACAGATACGCAGTATTTT.

A few counts support this clonotype. The J gene is TRBJ2-1, the V gene TRBV27; 9 positions agree with TRBD2. The CDR3 consists of 15 residues. J was trimmed by 7 bases and V by 3 bases; bases with no gene match: 7. Germline loops: CDR1 MNHEY, CDR2 SMNVEV (reference sequence). The CDR3 DNA is TGTGCCAGCAGTTTTAGCGGGAGTCTCCGGAATGAGCAGTTCTTC. Protein sequence: CASSFSGSLRNEQFF.

The J gene is TRBJ2-7, the V gene TRBV10-1, with D possibly being TRBD2 (5 bases). Germline values: CDR1 WNHNN, CDR2 SYGVQD (reference sequence). V was cut by 3 bases and J by 5 bases, with 14 bases left in between. The CDR3 runs to 14 residues. CDR3 DNA sequence: TGCGCCAGCAGTGATCCCTGGCGGACTGACGAGCAGTACTTC. It yields the protein CASSDPWRTDEQYF.

The chain is built from TRBV3-1 and TRBJ2-1, with 13 bases matching TRBD2. There are 16 residues in the CDR3. With V trimmed by 3 bases and J by 9 bases, 8 bases remained unmatched. Germline lookup yields CDR1 LGHDT and CDR2 YNNKEL (reference sequence). DNA for the CDR3: TGTGCCAGCAGCCAGGTGACTAGCGGGGGGCCAGGTGAGCAGTTCTTC. Its translation is CASSQVTSGGPGEQFF.

This clonotype has just a few counts. The chain joins TRBV6-1 to TRBJ2-7; a possible D gene is TRBD1 (5 bases). Looked up from germline, CDR1 is MNHNS and CDR2 is SASEGT. This CDR3 is 15 amino acids long. Trimming left V 8 bases short and J 2 bases short, with 19 bases between. As DNA, the CDR3 is TGTGCCAGCTCTCCTATTATCCAGGGAACCTACGAGCAGTACTTC. This sequence encodes CASSPIIQGTYEQYF.

This clonotype appeared many times. V is TRBV3-1 and J is TRBJ1-5; 7 nucleotides agree with TRBD1. CDR1 is LGHDT, CDR2 YNNKEL, per germline (reference sequence). V shed 0 bases, J shed 5 bases, and the junction held 13 bases outside the gene matches. The CDR3 spans 18 residues. CDR3 protein: CASSQDGGTEDIYQPQHF. The CDR3 nucleotides are TGTGCCAGCAGCCAAGACGGGGGGACAGAGGATATTTATCAGCCCCAGCATTTT.

This sequence joins TRBV19 and TRBJ2-3; D unresolved. The length of the CDR3 is 14 residues. Germline values: CDR1 LNHDA, CDR2 SQIVND (reference sequence). V was clipped by 1 base and J by 1 base, with 6 bases between them. For the CDR3, the DNA is TGTGCCAGTAGTATAGGATCAGGCACAGATACGCAGTATTTT. Its protein product is CASSIGSGTDTQYF.

This clonotype has only a few counts. V gene TRBV9 combines with J gene TRBJ2-7; D gene unclear. Germline V gene lookup returns CDR1 SGDLS and CDR2 YYNGEE. V lost 0 bases to trimming and J lost 7 bases, with 8 bases between them. This CDR3 is 12 amino acids long. The CDR3 protein is CASSVAYGEQYF. Written as DNA, the CDR3 is TGTGCCAGCAGCGTAGCCTACGGTGAGCAGTACTTC. The whole variable domain, remainder taken from reference TRBV9 and TRBJ2-7, is DSGVTQTPKHLITATGQRVTLRCSPRSGDLSVYWYQQSLDQGLQFLIQYYNGEERAKGNILERFSAQQFPDLHSELNLSSLELGDSALYFCASSVAYGEQYFGPGTRLTVT.

This clonotype was seen many times. V is TRBV27 and J is TRBJ2-1, with 8 bases that match TRBD2. CDR1 and CDR2 (germline): MNHEY, SMNVEV (reference sequence). The CDR3 covers 20 residues. V dropped 5 bases and J dropped 0; count of bases not matched to a gene: 18. In DNA, the CDR3 is TGTGCCAGCAGTCGGATCCAGCGGGAGTTTTCTGCGAGCTCCTACAATGAGCAGTTCTTC. Its protein is CASSRIQREFSASSYNEQFF.

This clonotype was counted ten times or more. This chain uses TRBV20-1 with TRBJ2-7; 12 bases fit TRBD2. With 2 bases clipped from V and 5 bases from J, the junction kept 10 bases outside the gene matches. Germline CDR1 reads DFQATT; CDR2 reads SNEGSKA (reference sequence). This CDR3 has 16 residues. This CDR3 is CSARSPGLAGRHEQYF. The CDR3 DNA follows: TGCAGTGCTAGATCTCCGGGACTAGCGGGTAGGCACGAGCAGTACTTC.

This clonotype has a count of ten or more. The V gene is TRBV15, the J gene TRBJ2-5, with D maybe TRBD1 (5 bases). Germline V lookup: CDR1 LNHNV, CDR2 YYDKDF (reference sequence). The CDR3 contains 17 residues. V dropped 0 bases and J dropped 2 bases, with 16 bases sitting between them. The chain's CDR3 is CATSRDRQGVLQETQYF. In nucleotides, the CDR3 is TGTGCCACCAGCAGAGATAGGCAGGGCGTCCTTCAAGAGACCCAGTACTTC.

This clonotype was found many times. Here the CDR3 DNA reads TGCGCCAGCAGCCAAGTGAAATTAGCGGGAGTTGTCTCCTACGAGCAGTACTTC. It codes for CASSQVKLAGVVSYEQYF. The genes are TRBV4-3 and TRBJ2-7, with 9 bases that match TRBD2. The germline gives CDR1 LGHNA, CDR2 YSLEER. Trimming took 1 base from V and 0 from J; bases not matched to a gene: 10. The CDR3 has 18 amino acids.